This is a list of T cell receptor beta chains from one sample in a study of cytomegalovirus exposure and HLA in healthy donors. TCRdb keeps only in-frame clones here, not all; method: immunoSEQ multiplex PCR. Of more than 150,000 clones detected, about four fifths appear once; the ten largest clones hold under 2%. Sequencing was done on a sample of PBMCs. These receptor sequences come from a woman younger than 45 in good health and CMV-seronegative. The CDR3 runs from the conserved cysteine through the conserved F or W. A D gene is named only where the DNA matches it firmly. Clone size is stated in some rows and not others, as once, few, many or a class when expanded.

V	size	D	J	DNA	CDR3
TRBV30	few	TRBD1	TRBJ1-2	TGTGCCTGGGGACAGGGGGGGGCTAACTATGGCTACACCTTC	CAWGQGGANYGYTF
TRBV5-1	-	-	TRBJ2-7	TGCGCCAGCAGGCGGGTAGCGGCTCACTCCTACGAGCAGTACTTC	CASRRVAAHSYEQYF
TRBV4-1	-	TRBD2	TRBJ2-3	TGCGCCAGCAGCCAAGATCCCGGGACTAGCGGGGGGGCCATAGGTACGCAGTATTTT	CASSQDPGTSGGAIGTQYF
TRBV18	few	-	TRBJ1-2	TGTGCCAGCTCACCAAAGGGGACAAATGTACTCCACTATGGCTACACCTTC	CASSPKGTNVLHYGYTF
TRBV6-4	-	TRBD1	TRBJ1-2	TGTGCCAGCAGTGAAGGGACAGGGGGCGGCTATGGCTACACCTTC	CASSEGTGGGYGYTF
TRBV6-5	-	-	TRBJ1-1	TGTGCCAGCCGAAGAATAGGGGAGGGTGAAGCTTTCTTT	CASRRIGEGEAFF
TRBV6-5	-	TRBD1	TRBJ2-7	TGTGCCAGCAGGCCCCCGGGACAGGGCTCCGAGCAGTACTTC	CASRPPGQGSEQYF
TRBV30	once	TRBD2	TRBJ2-1	TGTGCCTGGACTAGCGGTATTAGCTCCTACAATGAGCAGTTCTTC	CAWTSGISSYNEQFF
TRBV27	once	-	TRBJ1-1	TGTGCCAGCAGCCCCCCGGGGTGGAACACTGAAGCTTTCTTT	CASSPPGWNTEAFF
TRBV4-3	-	TRBD1	TRBJ1-1	TGCGCCAGCAGCCAAGCGCTTATCAGGACAGGAGGTACTGAAGCTTTCTTT	CASSQALIRTGGTEAFF
TRBV30	-	-	TRBJ1-6	TGTGCCTGGAGTGTATCAGGCGTTGGTTCACCCCTCCACTTT	CAWSVSGVGSPLHF
TRBV7-8	-	TRBD1	TRBJ1-6	TGTGCCAGCAGCTTGCGGGACAGGATTACCACAAAATATAATTCACCCCTCCACTTT	CASSLRDRITTKYNSPLHF
TRBV5-1	once	-	TRBJ2-2	TGCGCCAGCAGCCTACGTGAACGCGGGGAGCTGTTTTTT	CASSLRERGELFF
TRBV2	-	TRBD1	TRBJ2-5	TGTGCCACCCACCGGGACAGGGTCGAGAAAGAGACCCAGTACTTC	CATHRDRVEKETQYF
TRBV7-2	-	TRBD1	TRBJ1-5	TGTGCCAGCAGCCCGCGCGGGACAGGGCTTAGCAATCAGCCCCAGCATTTT	CASSPRGTGLSNQPQHF
TRBV7-3	-	TRBD1	TRBJ2-1	TGTGCCAGCAGCTCGGGACAGGGGTTCTACAATGAGCAGTTCTTC	CASSSGQGFYNEQFF
TRBV4-2	-	-	TRBJ1-6	TGTGCCAGCAGCCAACAAAGTTCGCTAGCTAACTCACAGGGATTCAGCTCCTATAATTCACCCCTCCACTTT	CASSQQSSLANSQGFSSYNSPLHF
TRBV6-5	-	TRBD1	TRBJ1-1	TGTGCCAGCGGGGGACAGAGGAACACTGAAGCTTTCTTT	CASGGQRNTEAFF
TRBV6-1	-	-	TRBJ2-5	TGTGCCAGCAGTGAAGCTTGGGGACTTCAGACCCAGTACTTC	CASSEAWGLQTQYF
TRBV5-5	-	TRBD1	TRBJ2-5	TGTGCCAGCAGCTACCGGGACAGCCTAGGAGAGACCCAGTACTTC	CASSYRDSLGETQYF
TRBV7-9	-	-	TRBJ2-3	TGTGCCAGCAGTTCGGTGCCGGATACGCAGTATTTT	CASSSVPDTQYF
TRBV6-6	-	-	TRBJ2-7	TGTGCCAGCAGTGCTAACAGGAGGGGCTCCTACGAGCAGTACTTC	CASSANRRGSYEQYF
TRBV5-4	-	-	TRBJ2-5	TGTGCCAGCAGCATAGGGGTTTTGGAGACCCAGTACTTC	CASSIGVLETQYF
TRBV11-3	-	TRBD1	TRBJ2-5	TGTGCCAGCAGCAATGGACAGGGGTACCAAGAGACCCAGTACTTC	CASSNGQGYQETQYF
TRBV15	-	TRBD1	TRBJ1-5	TGTGCCACCAGCAGAGACGGGACAGTTAATCAGCCCCAGCATTTT	CATSRDGTVNQPQHF
TRBV28	-	TRBD1	TRBJ1-4	TGTGCCAGCAGTCCACAGGGGGCGGCTGAAAAACTGTTTTTT	CASSPQGAAEKLFF
TRBV18	-	-	TRBJ2-7	TGTGCCAGCTCACCAACCCGGGGACAAACCTACGAGCAGTACTTC	CASSPTRGQTYEQYF
TRBV30	-	TRBD1	TRBJ1-6	TGTGCCTGGAGTGTACGCAGCCGGCTGGGACAGAAGGATTCACCCCTCCACTTT	CAWSVRSRLGQKDSPLHF
TRBV5-6	once	TRBD1	TRBJ2-3	TGTGCCAGCAGCCCACAGGGGGCGAGCACAGATACGCAGTATTTT	CASSPQGASTDTQYF
TRBV11-3	-	TRBD1	TRBJ1-5	TGTGCCAGCCATTTAGGTAGGACAGGGGTAAGCAATCAGCCCCAGCATTTT	CASHLGRTGVSNQPQHF
TRBV29-1	-	-	TRBJ2-2	TGCAGCGTTGAAGAGGTAGGCCGGGCGAACACCGGGGAGCTGTTTTTT	CSVEEVGRANTGELFF
TRBV19	-	-	TRBJ2-3	TGTGCCAGTAGTATCAGACAGCACACAGATACGCAGTATTTT	CASSIRQHTDTQYF
TRBV5-1	-	-	TRBJ2-2	TGCGCCAGCAGCTTGGCCTTCGGCAGGGTTAACACCGAGGAGCTGTTTTTT	CASSLAFGRVNTEELFF
TRBV5-1	-	-	TRBJ1-2	TGCGCTAGCTCCCCTGATCAGAGGGCTGGACGTTATGGCTACACCTTC	CASSPDQRAGRYGYTF
TRBV15	-	-	TRBJ2-3	TGTGCCACCAGCTCACCGGGGGTGGAAGATACGCAGTATTTT	CATSSPGVEDTQYF
TRBV4-2	-	TRBD1	TRBJ2-7	TGTGCCAGCAGCCAAGGGACAGGCGTCTTCTCCTACGAGCAGTACTTC	CASSQGTGVFSYEQYF
TRBV5-8	-	TRBD1	TRBJ1-5	TGTGCCAGCAGCTCGGGACAGGGAAGCAATCAGCCCCAGCATTTT	CASSSGQGSNQPQHF
TRBV7-9	-	TRBD2	TRBJ2-3	TGTGCCAGCAGCGAGTGGACTAGCGGGGGGGTTAAGGATACGCAGTATTTT	CASSEWTSGGVKDTQYF
TRBV6-1	-	-	TRBJ1-1	TGTGCCAGCAGTAACTACAGGGTCAACACTGAAGCTTTCTTT	CASSNYRVNTEAFF
TRBV19	-	-	TRBJ1-5	TGTGCCAGTAGTATATTGGCCCAGAGCAATCAGCCCCAGCATTTT	CASSILAQSNQPQHF
TRBV15	-	TRBD1	TRBJ1-3	TGTGCCACCAGCAGAGGACAGGGGGCACCTGCTGGAAACACCATATATTTT	CATSRGQGAPAGNTIYF
TRBV7-8	-	-	TRBJ2-3	TGTGCCAGCCAAGACAGCCTCACAGATACGCAGTATTTT	CASQDSLTDTQYF
TRBV7-8	-	-	TRBJ2-2	TGTGCCAGCAGCGACTACGGGGTGAGCGACACCGGGGAGCTGTTTTTT	CASSDYGVSDTGELFF
TRBV11-1	-	-	TRBJ1-1	TGTGCCAGCAGCCGAGGAGCGTCGCAGGGGAACACTGAAGCTTTCTTT	CASSRGASQGNTEAFF
TRBV19	-	TRBD1	TRBJ1-1	TGTGCCAGTAGTATCGACAGGGGTGGGGCGGCTTTCTTT	CASSIDRGGAAFF
TRBV27	-	-	TRBJ1-4	TGTGCCAGCAGTTTCCGCAGGGCCAGTGAAAAACTGTTTTTT	CASSFRRASEKLFF